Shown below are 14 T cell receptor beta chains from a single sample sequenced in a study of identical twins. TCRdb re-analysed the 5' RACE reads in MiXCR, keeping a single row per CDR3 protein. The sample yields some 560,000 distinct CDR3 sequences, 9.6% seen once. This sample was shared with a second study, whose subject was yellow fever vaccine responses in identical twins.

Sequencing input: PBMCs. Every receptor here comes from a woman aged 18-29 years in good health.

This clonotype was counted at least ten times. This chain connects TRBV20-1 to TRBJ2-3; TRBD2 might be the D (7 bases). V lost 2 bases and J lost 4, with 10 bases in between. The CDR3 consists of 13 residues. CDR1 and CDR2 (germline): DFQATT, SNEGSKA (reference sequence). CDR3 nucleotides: TGCAGTGCTAGACGGGGGGCGGCAGATACGCAGTATTTT. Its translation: CSARRGAADTQYF.

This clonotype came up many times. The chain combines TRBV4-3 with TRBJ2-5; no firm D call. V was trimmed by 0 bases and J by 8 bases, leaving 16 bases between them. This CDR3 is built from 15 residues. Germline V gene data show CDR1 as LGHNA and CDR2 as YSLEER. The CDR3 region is CASSQEDGADSTQYF. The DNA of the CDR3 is TGCGCCAGCAGCCAAGAAGACGGTGCAGATTCAACCCAGTACTTC.

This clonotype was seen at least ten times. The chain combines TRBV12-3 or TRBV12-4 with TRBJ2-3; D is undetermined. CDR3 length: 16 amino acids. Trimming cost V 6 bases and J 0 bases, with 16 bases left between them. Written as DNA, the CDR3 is TGTGCCAGCAGCCCGGTGAGGCGCGGAAGCACAGATACGCAGTATTTT. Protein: CASSPVRRGSTDTQYF.

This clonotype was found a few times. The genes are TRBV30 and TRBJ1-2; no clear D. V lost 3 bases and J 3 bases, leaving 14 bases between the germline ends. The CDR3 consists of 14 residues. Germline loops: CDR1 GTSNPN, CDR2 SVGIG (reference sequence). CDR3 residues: CAWREAGIYYGYTF. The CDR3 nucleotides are TGTGCCTGGAGAGAGGCAGGAATCTACTATGGCTACACCTTC.

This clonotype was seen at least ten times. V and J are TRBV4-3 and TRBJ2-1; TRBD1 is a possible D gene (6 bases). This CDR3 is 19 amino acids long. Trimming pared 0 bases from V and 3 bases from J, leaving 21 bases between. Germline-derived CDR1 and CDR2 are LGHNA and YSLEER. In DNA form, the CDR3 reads TGCGCCAGCAGCCAAGATCTGGCCGAGGGACAAAAGTACTACAATGAGCAGTTCTTC. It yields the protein CASSQDLAEGQKYYNEQFF.

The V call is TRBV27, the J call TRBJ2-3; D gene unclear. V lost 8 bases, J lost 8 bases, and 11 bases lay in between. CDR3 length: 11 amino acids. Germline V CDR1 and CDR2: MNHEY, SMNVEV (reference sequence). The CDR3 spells CASRLGGTQYF. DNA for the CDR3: TGTGCCAGCCGCTTGGGTGGTACGCAGTATTTT.

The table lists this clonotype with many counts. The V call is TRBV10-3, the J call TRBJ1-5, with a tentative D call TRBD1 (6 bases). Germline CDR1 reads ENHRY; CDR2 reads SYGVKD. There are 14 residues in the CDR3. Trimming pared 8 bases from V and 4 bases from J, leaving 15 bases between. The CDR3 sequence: CAIGPDRTNQPQHF. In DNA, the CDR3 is TGTGCCATCGGACCGGACAGAACTAATCAGCCCCAGCATTTT.

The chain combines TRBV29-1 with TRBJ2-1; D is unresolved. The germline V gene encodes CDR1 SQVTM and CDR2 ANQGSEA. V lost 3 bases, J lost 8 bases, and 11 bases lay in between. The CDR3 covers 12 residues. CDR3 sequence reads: CSVDSVRDEQFF. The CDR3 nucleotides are TGCAGCGTTGACTCAGTCCGCGATGAGCAGTTCTTC.

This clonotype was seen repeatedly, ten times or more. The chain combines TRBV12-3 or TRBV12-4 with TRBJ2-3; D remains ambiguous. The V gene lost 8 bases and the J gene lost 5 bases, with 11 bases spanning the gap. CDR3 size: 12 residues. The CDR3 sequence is CASRLIGDTQYF. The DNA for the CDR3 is TGTGCCAGCCGGTTAATAGGAGATACGCAGTATTTT.

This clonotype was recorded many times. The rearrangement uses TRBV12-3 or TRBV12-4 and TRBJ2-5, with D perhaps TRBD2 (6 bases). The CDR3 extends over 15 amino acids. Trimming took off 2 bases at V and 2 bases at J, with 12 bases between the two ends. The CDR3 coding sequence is TGTGCCAGCAGTTTAAATGGCGGGATTCAAGAGACCCAGTACTTC. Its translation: CASSLNGGIQETQYF.

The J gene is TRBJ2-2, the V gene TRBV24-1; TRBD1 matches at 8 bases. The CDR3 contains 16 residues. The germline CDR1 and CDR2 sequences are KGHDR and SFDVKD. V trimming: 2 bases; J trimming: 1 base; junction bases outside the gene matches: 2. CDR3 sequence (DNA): TGTGCCACCAGTGATTCCGGGACAGGGAACACCGGGGAGCTGTTTTTT. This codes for CATSDSGTGNTGELFF.

The CDR3: CASSQQSTGFTEAFF. CDR3 nucleotide sequence: TGTGCCAGCAGCCAGCAAAGCACAGGTTTCACTGAAGCTTTCTTT. The rearrangement joins TRBV7-2 to TRBJ1-1; TRBD1 might be the D (5 bases). The V end lost 5 bases, the J end lost 4 bases, and 17 bases lay between the germline ends. Germline V gene lookup returns CDR1 SGHTA and CDR2 FQGNSA. The CDR3 is 15 amino acids.

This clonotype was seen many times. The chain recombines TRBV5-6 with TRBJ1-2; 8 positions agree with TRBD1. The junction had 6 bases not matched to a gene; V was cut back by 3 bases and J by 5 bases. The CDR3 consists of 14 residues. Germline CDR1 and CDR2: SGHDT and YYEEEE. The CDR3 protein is CASSSPGTGYGYTF. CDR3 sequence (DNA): TGTGCCAGCAGCTCTCCCGGGACAGGTTATGGCTACACCTTC. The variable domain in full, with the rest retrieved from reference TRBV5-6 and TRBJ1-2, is DAGVTQSPTHLIKTRGQQVTLRCSPKSGHDTVSWYQQALGQGPQFIFQYYEEEERQRGNFPDRFSGHQFPNYSSELNVNALLLGDSALYLCASSSPGTGYGYTFGSGTRLTVV.

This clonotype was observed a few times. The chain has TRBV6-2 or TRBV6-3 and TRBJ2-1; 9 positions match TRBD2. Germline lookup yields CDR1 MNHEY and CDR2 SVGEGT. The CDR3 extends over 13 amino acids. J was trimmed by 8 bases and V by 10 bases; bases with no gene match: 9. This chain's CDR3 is CATNGGTSYEQFF. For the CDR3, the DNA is TGTGCCACCAACGGTGGGACTAGCTATGAGCAGTTCTTC.